The sequence of this T cell receptor beta chain was determined in a study of blood T cell repertoires in COVID-19. The V end was cut by 3 bases, the J end by 2 bases, with 13 bases between. Germline-derived CDR1 and CDR2 are GTSNPN and SVGIG (reference sequence). CDR3 size: 14 residues. Sequencing was performed with immunoSEQ multiplex PCR; in TCRdb, only in-frame clones are kept and a portion is missing. The sample lists about 110,000 clones, about four fifths occurring once. This chain uses TRBV30 with TRBJ1-2, with a weak D call TRBD1 (5 bases). The sequenced material came from peripheral blood. The sequence was obtained from a woman between 40 and 50 years old with acute or convalescent COVID-19. In DNA, the CDR3 is TGTGCCTGGAGCCCTAGACAGACCAACTATGGCTACACCTTC. This sequence encodes CAWSPRQTNYGYTF. Looking up the rest from reference TRBV30 and TRBJ1-2 gives the full variable domain: SQTIHQWPATLVQPVGSPLSLECTVEGTSNPNLYWYRQAAGRGLQLLFYSVGIGQISSEVPQNLSASRPQDRQFILSSKKLLLSDSGFYLCAWSPRQTNYGYTFGSGTRLTVV.